A single sample gave rise to the 30 T cell receptor beta chains below, sequenced in a study of human T cells and chemical hapten exposure (dated by TCRdb to the early 2020s). Library preparation was by RACE. Sequencing used a NextSeq 500. TCRdb ran its own pipeline on the public reads, namely fastp trimming at Q25 and MiXCR clone calling, and kept in-frame beta chains. Rows are unified per CDR3 protein, each entry keeping the most common DNA and genes. This sample has fewer than 65,000 distinct CDR3 sequences in its table, and around a tenth of those were observed once. The ten largest clones add up to roughly 13% of the sample. The intended sense of this specimen's time point label: pre-sensitization, week 0. The treatment or condition label on this specimen signifies: therapeutic diphenylcyclopropenone sensitization with weekly scalp DPC. The sequenced sample was whole blood, obtained in connection with sensitization to the hapten diphenylcyclopropenone (DPC). Receptors were obtained from a woman aged 40 to 50 with alopecia areata. Some clones in this sample may be carry-over from other donors' samples.

J is TRBJ2-1 and V is TRBV12-3 or TRBV12-4, with D uncertain. The V gene lost 6 bases and the J gene lost 2 bases, with 5 bases spanning the gap. CDR3 length equals 12 residues. This CDR3 reads CASRRTYNEQFF. The DNA for the CDR3 is TGTGCCAGCAGGCGAACCTACAATGAGCAGTTCTTC.

J is TRBJ2-3 and V is TRBV2; 10 bases align to TRBD2. This CDR3 is built from 20 residues. J lost 1 base, V lost 4 bases, and 17 bases had no gene match. The germline gives CDR1 SNHLY, CDR2 FYNNEI. This CDR3 is CASSANSPKLAGLRTDTQYF. Written as DNA, the CDR3 is TGTGCCAGCAGTGCCAACTCCCCTAAACTAGCGGGGCTACGCACAGATACGCAGTATTTT.

This clonotype was seen at least ten times. V gene TRBV7-2 combines with J gene TRBJ1-1, with TRBD1 as a possible D gene (5 bases). Germline values: CDR1 SGHTA, CDR2 FQGNSA. The CDR3 has 16 residues. The germline V and J ends were trimmed by 3 bases and 2 bases, with 16 bases remaining between them. The CDR3 region is CASSLWARAINTEAFF. The CDR3 DNA follows: TGTGCCAGCAGCTTGTGGGCCAGGGCGATTAACACTGAAGCTTTCTTT.

This clonotype was observed a single time. The rearrangement links TRBV6-5 to TRBJ2-2; 7 bases map to TRBD2. Germline V CDR1 and CDR2: MNHEY, SVGAGI. V trimming: 6 bases; J trimming: 2 bases; junction bases outside the gene matches: 6. CDR3 length: 15 residues. CDR3 sequence (DNA): TGTGCCAGCAGGTCAAGGGACTATAACACCGGGGAGCTGTTTTTT. Encoded protein: CASRSRDYNTGELFF.

This chain connects TRBV7-2 to TRBJ1-2; no clear D. The CDR3 has 16 residues. V gave up 5 bases and J gave up 6 bases, with 22 bases separating them. Germline-derived CDR1 and CDR2 are SGHTA and FQGNSA. The CDR3 nucleotides are TGTGCCAGCAGCCCCGGATTCCTAGCGCGCGCCAATGGCTACACCTTC. Translating gives CASSPGFLARANGYTF.

This clonotype was counted ten times or more. At one end the junction does not follow the germline gene, possibly because of a read error. The gene calls are TRBV7-6 and TRBJ2-2, with D unresolved. Germline V gives CDR1 SGHVS, CDR2 FNYEAQ. This CDR3 spans 13 amino acids. The CDR3 sequence is CASSIANTGELFF. DNA of the CDR3: TGTGCCAGCAGCATAGCGAACACCGGGGAGCTGTTTTTT.

This clonotype was seen at least ten times. The chain joins TRBV21-1 to TRBJ2-5. TRBV21-1 is marked as a pseudogene. The CDR3 is 11 residues long. CDR3 loop: CASSAIETQYF. In DNA form, the CDR3 reads TGTGCCAGCAGCGCAATAGAGACCCAGTACTTC.

This clonotype was recorded a few times. The chain employs TRBV5-1 and TRBJ2-7, with 8 nucleotides matching TRBD1. The germline gives CDR1 SGHRS, CDR2 YFSETQ. With 4 bases clipped from V and 9 bases from J, the junction kept 12 bases outside the gene matches. This CDR3 contains 14 residues. DNA for the CDR3: TGCGCCAGCAGCGGACAGGGCCCCAACAACGCGCAGTACTTC. It yields the protein CASSGQGPNNAQYF.

This clonotype was detected ten times or more. CDR3 amino acids: CASSYSRRVTEAFF. The CDR3 coding sequence is TGTGCCAGCAGTTACTCGAGACGGGTGACTGAAGCTTTCTTT. The chain links TRBV6-5 to TRBJ1-1; no firm D call. Germline lookup yields CDR1 MNHEY and CDR2 SVGAGI. V lost 0 bases to trimming and J lost 5 bases, with 10 bases between them. The CDR3 runs 14 residues.

The chain links TRBV4-3 to TRBJ2-5, with D tentatively TRBD1 (6 bases). V dropped 0 bases and J dropped 4 bases, with 9 bases sitting between them. This CDR3 is 14 amino acids long. CDR1 and CDR2 (germline): LGHNA, YSLEER. The CDR3, as DNA: TGCGCCAGCAGCCAAGACACAGGGACAGAGACCCAGTACTTC. Its translation: CASSQDTGTETQYF.

V is TRBV29-1 and J is TRBJ2-2; D is uncertain. Between the trimmed V and J ends, which lost 7 bases and 8 bases, there was a span of 8 bases. CDR3 size: 10 residues. Germline CDR1 is SQVTM and CDR2 is ANQGSEA. The CDR3 here is CSAVGGELFF. Here the CDR3 DNA reads TGCAGCGCGGTGGGGGGGGAGCTGTTTTTT.

The chain employs TRBV19 and TRBJ1-4; TRBD1 agrees at 7 bases. Per the germline V gene, CDR1 is LNHDA and CDR2 is SQIVND (reference sequence). The CDR3 totals 14 residues. The V and J ends lost 3 bases and 4 bases, in that order; junction bases with no gene match: 2. Written as DNA, the CDR3 is TGTGCCAGTAGTATGGGGACAGTTAATGAAAAACTGTTTTTT. Translated: CASSMGTVNEKLFF.

This clonotype was seen at least ten times. This sequence joins TRBV20-1 and TRBJ1-5; a weak D match, TRBD1 (5 bases). There are 14 residues in the CDR3. Germline assignment: CDR1 DFQATT and CDR2 SNEGSKA (reference sequence). The V gene lost 6 bases and the J gene lost 1 base, with 13 bases spanning the gap. CDR3 bases: TGCAGTGCAACCGAGGGGAGGAGCAATCAGCCCCAGCATTTT. This codes for CSATEGRSNQPQHF.

The chain is built from TRBV18 and TRBJ2-1; 7 bases are shared with TRBD1. The V gene end was trimmed by 6 bases and the J gene end by 3 bases; junction bases not matched to a gene: 5. The CDR3 sequence is 14 residues long. Germline CDR1 is KGHSH and CDR2 is LQKENI. CDR3 sequence: CASSSRDSYNEQFF. Written as DNA, the CDR3 is TGTGCCAGCTCCTCCCGGGACAGCTACAATGAGCAGTTCTTC.

This clonotype has only a few counts. The chain employs TRBV20-1 and TRBJ1-5; 8 bases align to TRBD1. CDR1 is DFQATT and CDR2 is SNEGSKA in the germline V gene (reference sequence). The junction had 7 bases not matched to a gene; V was cut back by 6 bases and J by 3 bases. This CDR3 spans 14 amino acids. The CDR3 DNA is TGCAGTGCCACGGACAGGGAAGTCAATCAGCCCCAGCATTTT. This sequence encodes CSATDREVNQPQHF.

This clonotype has ten or more counts. The chain joins TRBV9 to TRBJ1-1, with unresolved D. V was clipped by 0 bases and J by 4 bases, with 7 bases between them. The germline V gene encodes CDR1 SGDLS and CDR2 YYNGEE. The CDR3 has 13 residues. CDR3 loop: CASSVGAGTEAFF. CDR3 DNA sequence: TGTGCCAGCAGCGTAGGGGCGGGCACTGAAGCTTTCTTT.

The table lists this clonotype with many counts. The rearrangement uses TRBV18 and TRBJ1-1, with TRBD1 as a possible D gene (5 bases). Germline V gene data show CDR1 as KGHSH and CDR2 as LQKENI. Trimming left V 4 bases short and J 2 bases short, with 17 bases between. The CDR3 totals 16 residues. The chain's CDR3 is CASSLRSGLGNTEAFF. CDR3 coding DNA: TGTGCCAGCTCACTAAGGTCAGGGCTGGGTAACACTGAAGCTTTCTTT.

This clonotype was seen ten or more times. The rearrangement joins TRBV6-2 or TRBV6-3 to TRBJ1-2, with a possible D match to TRBD1 (5 bases). V lost 6 bases and J 8 bases, leaving 22 bases between the germline ends. This CDR3 spans 15 amino acids. The V gene's germline CDR1 is MNHEY and CDR2 SVGEGT. CDR3 region: CASRKPGRDLRGYTF. The CDR3 region has the DNA TGTGCCAGCAGAAAACCGGGACGTGACTTGCGGGGCTACACCTTC.

This clonotype occurred many times. The DNA for the CDR3 is TGTGCCAGCAGTGCCGGACAGGGGGCCTACGAGCAGTACTTC. This codes for CASSAGQGAYEQYF. The chain uses TRBV27 and TRBJ2-7; 10 nucleotides line up with TRBD1. The J segment lost 2 bases and the V segment lost 5 bases, leaving 3 bases of the junction unmatched. CDR1 and CDR2 from the germline V gene are MNHEY and SMNVEV (reference sequence). CDR3 length equals 14 residues.

This clonotype was seen at least ten times. The V and J genes are TRBV20-1 and TRBJ2-7; D is unresolved. CDR1 is DFQATT and CDR2 is SNEGSKA in the germline V gene (reference sequence). Trimming shortened V by 1 base and J by 4 bases, and 8 bases separated the two germline ends. This CDR3 contains 12 residues. The CDR3 nucleotides are TGCAGTGCTAGAGTCCAGCGTTACGAGCAGTACTTC. Residues: CSARVQRYEQYF.

The sample holds many counts of this clonotype. The rearrangement uses TRBV7-9 and TRBJ1-2, with a possible D match to TRBD1 (6 bases). Germline V CDR1 and CDR2: SEHNR, FQNEAQ (reference sequence). Trimming took off 4 bases at V and 6 bases at J, with 9 bases between the two ends. This CDR3 contains 12 residues. The CDR3 loop is CASSWDIDGYTF. CDR3 sequence (DNA): TGTGCCAGCAGCTGGGACATTGATGGCTACACCTTC.

At least ten counts were recorded for this clonotype. This chain uses TRBV5-1 with TRBJ2-3; no definite D call. Per germline, CDR1 SGHRS and CDR2 YFSETQ. The CDR3 totals 17 residues. V was trimmed by 0 bases and J by 4 bases, leaving 18 bases between them. The CDR3 reads CASSLGNRASRADTQYF. The CDR3, as DNA: TGCGCCAGCAGCTTGGGTAATCGGGCCTCTAGAGCAGATACGCAGTATTTT.

The chain couples TRBV25-1 to TRBJ2-5; D call uncertain. This CDR3 spans 11 amino acids. Germline assignment: CDR1 MGHDK and CDR2 SYGVNS. Trimming took off 7 bases at V and 4 bases at J, with 7 bases between the two ends. For the CDR3, the DNA is TGTGCCAGCATGCATCGAGAGACCCAGTACTTC. Its translation: CASMHRETQYF.

This clonotype occurred a few times. Written as DNA, the CDR3 is TGTGCCAGCAGCTTATCTGACAGGCTGAGCACAGATACGCAGTATTTT. Translating it yields CASSLSDRLSTDTQYF. The chain carries TRBV7-9 and TRBJ2-3; D possibly corresponds to TRBD1 (6 bases). There are 16 residues in the CDR3. The germline V and J ends were trimmed by 2 bases and 0 bases, with 12 bases remaining between them. Germline V gene data show CDR1 as SEHNR and CDR2 as FQNEAQ (reference sequence).

This clonotype was counted between two and nine times. The chain combines TRBV5-6 with TRBJ2-7; D possibly matches TRBD1 or TRBD2 (5 bases each). Trimming pared 4 bases from V and 5 bases from J, leaving 13 bases between. Germline loops: CDR1 SGHDT, CDR2 YYEEEE. The CDR3 is 13 residues long. The CDR3 sequence is CASSGPGSHEQYF. The CDR3 DNA reads TGTGCCAGCAGCGGCCCAGGGAGTCACGAGCAGTACTTC.

The gene calls are TRBV3-1 and TRBJ1-6; TRBD1 matches 7 bases. Per the germline V gene, CDR1 is LGHDT and CDR2 is YNNKEL (reference sequence). J gave up 10 bases and V 4 bases, and 10 bases lay outside the gene matches. The CDR3 contains 15 residues. DNA of the CDR3: TGTGCCAGCAGCCCGCGCCAGGGGGGGGGATCACCCCTCCACTTT. Translation: CASSPRQGGGSPLHF.

The DNA for the CDR3 is TGCAGCGTACGGACAGGGGGATGGGATCCCGGGGAGCTGTTTTTT. Its translation is CSVRTGGWDPGELFF. The rearrangement uses TRBV29-1 and TRBJ2-2; 10 bases are a match to TRBD1. Germline assignment: CDR1 SQVTM and CDR2 ANQGSEA. This CDR3 comprises 15 residues. The V gene end was trimmed by 6 bases and the J gene end by 6 bases; junction bases not matched to a gene: 10.

This clonotype was detected many times. The rearrangement joins TRBV3-1 to TRBJ1-1, with unresolved D. The CDR3 sequence is 16 residues long. Germline CDR1 is LGHDT and CDR2 is YNNKEL (reference sequence). The V and J ends lost 4 bases and 3 bases respectively, with 18 bases between them. This CDR3 reads CASSPDPATGYTEAFF. The CDR3 nucleotides read TGTGCCAGCAGCCCGGACCCGGCAACGGGGTACACTGAAGCTTTCTTT.

This clonotype was detected ten times or more. The chain combines TRBV29-1 with TRBJ2-2, with D perhaps matching TRBD1 or TRBD2 (5 bases each). Trimming took 1 base from V and 8 from J, leaving 11 bases between them. This CDR3 has 13 amino acids. CDR1 is SQVTM, CDR2 ANQGSEA, per germline. The CDR3 region is CSVEVGARGELFF. In DNA form, the CDR3 reads TGCAGCGTTGAAGTCGGGGCTAGAGGGGAGCTGTTTTTT.

The sample holds many counts of this clonotype. CDR3 loop: CASGLSLPTGMAYTF. DNA of the CDR3: TGTGCTAGTGGTTTGTCCCTTCCGACAGGGATGGCCTACACCTTC. The gene calls are TRBV12-5 and TRBJ1-2, with TRBD1 matching over 7 bases. The CDR3 length is 15 residues. The V gene's germline CDR1 is LGHNT and CDR2 FRNRAP. The ends lost 2 bases at V and 10 bases at J; junction bases unmatched: 13.